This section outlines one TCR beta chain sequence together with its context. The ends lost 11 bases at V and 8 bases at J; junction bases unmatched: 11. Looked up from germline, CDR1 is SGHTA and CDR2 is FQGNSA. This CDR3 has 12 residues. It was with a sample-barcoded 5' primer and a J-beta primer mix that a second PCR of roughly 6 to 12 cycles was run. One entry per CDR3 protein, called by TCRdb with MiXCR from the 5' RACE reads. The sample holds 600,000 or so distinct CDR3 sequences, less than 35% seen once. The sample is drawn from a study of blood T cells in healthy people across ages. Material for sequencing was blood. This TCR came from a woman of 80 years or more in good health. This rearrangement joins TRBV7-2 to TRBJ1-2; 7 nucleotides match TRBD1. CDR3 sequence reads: CAGRTGAGGYTF. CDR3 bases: TGTGCCGGACGTACAGGGGCCGGGGGCTACACCTTC.